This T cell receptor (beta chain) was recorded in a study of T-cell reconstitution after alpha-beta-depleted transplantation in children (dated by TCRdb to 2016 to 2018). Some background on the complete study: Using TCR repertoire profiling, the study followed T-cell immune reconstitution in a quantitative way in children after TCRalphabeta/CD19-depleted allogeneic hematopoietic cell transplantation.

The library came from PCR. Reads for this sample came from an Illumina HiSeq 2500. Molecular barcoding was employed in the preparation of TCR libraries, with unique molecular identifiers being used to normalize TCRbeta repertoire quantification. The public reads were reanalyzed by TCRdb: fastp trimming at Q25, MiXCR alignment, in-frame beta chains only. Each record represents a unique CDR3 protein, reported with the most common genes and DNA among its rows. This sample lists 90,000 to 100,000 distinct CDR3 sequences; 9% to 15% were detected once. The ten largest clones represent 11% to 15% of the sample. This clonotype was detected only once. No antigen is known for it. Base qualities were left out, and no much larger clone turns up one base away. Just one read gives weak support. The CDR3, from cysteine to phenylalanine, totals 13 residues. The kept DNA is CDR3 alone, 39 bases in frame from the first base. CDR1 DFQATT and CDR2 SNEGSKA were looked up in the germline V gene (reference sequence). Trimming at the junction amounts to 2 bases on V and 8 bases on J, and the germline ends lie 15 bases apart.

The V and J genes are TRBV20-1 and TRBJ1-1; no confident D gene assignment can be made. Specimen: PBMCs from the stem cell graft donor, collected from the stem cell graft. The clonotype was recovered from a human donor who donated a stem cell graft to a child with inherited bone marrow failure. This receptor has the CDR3 CSARRPTPHEAFF. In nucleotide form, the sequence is TGCAGTGCTAGACGCCCCACCCCCCACGAAGCTTTCTTT.